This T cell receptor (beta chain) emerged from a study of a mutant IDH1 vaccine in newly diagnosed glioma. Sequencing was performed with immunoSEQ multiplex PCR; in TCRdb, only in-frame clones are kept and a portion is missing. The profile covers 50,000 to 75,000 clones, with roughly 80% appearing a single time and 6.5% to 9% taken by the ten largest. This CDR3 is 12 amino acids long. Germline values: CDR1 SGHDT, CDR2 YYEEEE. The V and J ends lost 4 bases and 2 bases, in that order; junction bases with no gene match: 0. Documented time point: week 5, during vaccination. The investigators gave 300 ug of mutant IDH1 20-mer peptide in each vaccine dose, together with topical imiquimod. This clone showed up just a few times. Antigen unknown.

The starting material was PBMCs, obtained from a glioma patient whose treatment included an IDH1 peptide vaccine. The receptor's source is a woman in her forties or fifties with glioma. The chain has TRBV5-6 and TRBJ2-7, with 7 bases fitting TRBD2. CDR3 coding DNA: TGTGCCAGCAGCGGGGGGGCCTACGAGCAGTACTTC. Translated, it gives CASSGGAYEQYF.